The entry below gives a single T cell receptor beta chain sequence along with its context. Its antigen remains unidentified. This entry is derived from a study of shared clonotypes between healthy human individuals. The study, taken as a whole, reports: A small donor pool kept down the genetic and exposure-history diversity that was represented. Sequencing depth was predicted to influence how clonotypes are shared among donors.

Donors, without exception, were Caucasian adults residing in Nashville, Tennessee. Germline V CDR1 and CDR2: SEHNR, FQNEAQ (reference sequence). This CDR3 is 14 amino acids long. V was trimmed by 5 bases and J by 1 base, leaving 11 bases between them. Original methodology: ImmunoSEQ output lacked quality scores and full-length reads, limiting matched filtering. Assay used: immunoSEQ multiplex PCR; TCRdb lists only in-frame clones, some missing. V and J calls and clone size follow that table, whereas D and trimming were derived from the DNA. The table shows about 460,000 clones, with 60% to 80% occurring only once.

Sequenced material: PBMCs. This receptor was identified in a woman aged 40 to 50 in good health. Some clones in this sample may be carry-over from other donors' samples. The rearrangement links TRBV7-9 to TRBJ1-1, with D possibly matching TRBD1 (6 bases). As DNA, the CDR3 is TGTGCCAGCAGCCATCGGGGACAGAACACTGAAGCTTTCTTT. This encodes CASSHRGQNTEAFF.